This TCR beta chain was sequenced during a study of PD-1 blockade in classical Hodgkin lymphoma (dated by TCRdb to 2019 to 2021). In terms of the full investigation: Nivolumab dosing was 3 mg/kg intravenously every 2 weeks, continuing until either disease progression or unacceptable toxicity. The study used CyTOF and TCR beta sequencing to define a peripheral blood immune signature of response to PD-1 blockade in classical Hodgkin lymphoma.

The sample's time point label, in plain terms: cycle 1 day 1 (C1D1), immediately before nivolumab initiation. All trial patients had relapsed after autologous stem cell transplantation, with cohorts A, B and C differing in prior brentuximab vedotin exposure. The trial cohort was composed of under 70 patients with relapsed/refractory classical Hodgkin lymphoma, for whom complete response, partial response or progressive disease was recorded as best overall response. In the multi-cohort phase II CheckMate 205 trial, trial patients received single-agent nivolumab. An independent review committee assessed best overall response using the 2007 International Working Group response criteria. PBMCs from the trial were collected at three points: immediately before nivolumab initiation (C1D1), and during therapy at cycle 2 day 1 and cycle 4 day 1. Peripheral blood was collected in 8 mL Vacutainer Cell Preparation Tubes, from which PBMCs were isolated by centrifugation and then cryopreserved.

Genomic DNA was isolated using the Qiagen DNeasy kit from unsorted PBMCs as well as from negatively selected CD4+ and CD8+ fractions. Amplification of TCR beta CDR3 regions was done by immunoSEQ multiplex PCR with primers that anneal to V and J segments. A synthetic immune receptor repertoire was used to minimize amplification bias, and remaining bias was computationally removed after sequencing. The source study handled its data this way. Custom Python scripts were used to quantify repertoire diversity as the Shannon entropy index. The unsorted, CD4+ and CD8+ repertoires were each analyzed separately, with the exception of combined analyses, where CD4+ and CD8+ sequences were merged in silico. A clone was considered expanded if an increase in frequency of at least 2-fold after treatment relative to C1D1 was found, and a pseudocount of 0.5 was applied to clones undetected at baseline. Clones with 0 or 1 copy at C1D1 were defined as singleton clones, while clones with 2 or more copies were defined as non-singleton clones. By matching protein sequences in sorted samples from the same patient, clones expanded in unsorted samples were annotated as CD4+, CD8+ or unknown. Wilcoxon tests were applied to paired samples to test diversity changes from C1D1 to C4D1. TCRdb took over this immuneACCESS table, retaining in-frame rearrangements with V and J assigned. Such tables are incomplete; in checked studies, under half of the missing clones stem from an unresolved V gene, and the remainder is unexplained. The V and J calls and the clone size are those of that table, but D and trimming were determined from the DNA. This sample comprises around 36,000 clones, over 80% of them detected only once. The ten largest clones add up to approximately 10% of the sample.

Broader findings and caveats from the paper: Baseline TCR diversity was reported to be lower in newly diagnosed patients than in healthy donors, and even lower in relapsed/refractory patients. Patients starting nivolumab less than 1 year after ASCT had lower diversity and were excluded from later analyses to avoid confounding by immune reconstitution. CD4+ but not CD8+ TCR diversity rose significantly by C4D1 (p=0.0027 vs p=0.16), most apparent in complete responders (p=0.02). The study covered only a single clinical trial cohort, and the causes of the repertoire differences, possibly disease activity or prior therapy, were still not defined. Trial patients achieving complete response had baseline diversity similar to newly diagnosed patients, whereas partial responders and progressors had significantly lower diversity.

Of note for this clone: Its antigen is not yet known. The sample holds no much larger clone one base away, and base qualities are not on file.

The CDR3 contains 14 residues, cysteine and phenylalanine counted. CDR3 DNA only is kept here, 42 bases in frame from base 1. V and J are trimmed by 2 bases and 8 bases, and the gene matches miss 8 bases of the junction. CDR1 SGHTA and CDR2 FQGNSA were looked up in the germline V gene. This TCR derives from a human donor with classical Hodgkin lymphoma. The sequencing here drew on peripheral blood mononuclear cells (PBMCs), taken at baseline. The V and J segments used are TRBV7-2 and TRBJ1-2, with 7 bases aligning to TRBD1. The sequence in DNA is TGTGCCAGCAGCTTACTAAAGGGGGCGCGGGGCTACACCTTC. The resulting protein is CASSLLKGARGYTF.